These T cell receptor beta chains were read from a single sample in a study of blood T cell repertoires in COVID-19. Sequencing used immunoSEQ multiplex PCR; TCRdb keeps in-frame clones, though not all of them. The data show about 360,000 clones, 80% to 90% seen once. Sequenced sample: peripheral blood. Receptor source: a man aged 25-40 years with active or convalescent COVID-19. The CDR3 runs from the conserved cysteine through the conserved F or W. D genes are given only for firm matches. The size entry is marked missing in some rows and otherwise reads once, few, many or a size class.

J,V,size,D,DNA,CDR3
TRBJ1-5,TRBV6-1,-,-,TGTGCCAGCAGTGAGGGCAGGGTGACGCCCCAGCATTTT,CASSEGRVTPQHF
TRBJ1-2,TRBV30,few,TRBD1,TGTGCCTGGAGGGACGACAGGGGGCAATATGGCTACACCTTC,CAWRDDRGQYGYTF
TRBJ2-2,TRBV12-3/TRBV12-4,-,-,TGTGCCAGCAGTTTTCAGTCCACCGGGGAGCTGTTTTTT,CASSFQSTGELFF
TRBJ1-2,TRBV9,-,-,TGTGCCAGCAGCGTAGGAGGGGGGGCCGAGGGCTACACCTTC,CASSVGGGAEGYTF
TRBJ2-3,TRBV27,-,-,TGTGCCAGCAGTTTCGCCGGGGGCACAGATACGCAGTATTTT,CASSFAGGTDTQYF
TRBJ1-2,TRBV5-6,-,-,TGTGCCAGCAGCTCGACACTCGGCTACACCTTC,CASSSTLGYTF
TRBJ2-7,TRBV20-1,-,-,TGCAGTATGGACACTTTAAGGGAGCAGTACTTC,CSMDTLREQYF
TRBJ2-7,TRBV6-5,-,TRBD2,TGTGCCAGCACCCCCCCCGGGGGACTAGACGAGCAGTACTTC,CASTPPGGLDEQYF
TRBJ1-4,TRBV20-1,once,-,TGCAGTGCTGGTGAATCAGGGGCTCAGGAAAAACTGTTTTTT,CSAGESGAQEKLFF
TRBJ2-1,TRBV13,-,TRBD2,TGTGCCAGCAGCTTAGATATCGGGGGGGCGGATGAGCAGTTCTTC,CASSLDIGGADEQFF
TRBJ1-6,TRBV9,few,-,TGTGCCAGCAGCGGAAGCGGAAGTCCTAATTCACCCCTCCACTTT,CASSGSGSPNSPLHF
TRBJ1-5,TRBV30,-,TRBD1,TGTGCCTGGAGTGTACCGGGGGACAGGGTCGATCAGCCCCAGCATTTT,CAWSVPGDRVDQPQHF
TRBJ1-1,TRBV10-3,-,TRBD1,TGTGCCATCAGCATAACAGGGGCTGAAGCTTTCTTT,CAISITGAEAFF
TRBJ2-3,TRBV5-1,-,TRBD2,TGCGCCAGCAGTGGGCGGGAGGGGACAGATACGCAGTATTTT,CASSGREGTDTQYF
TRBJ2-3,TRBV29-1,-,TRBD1,TGCAGCGTCGGGGGACAGGTTACAGATACGCAGTATTTT,CSVGGQVTDTQYF
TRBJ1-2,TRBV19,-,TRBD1,TGTGCCAGTACCCGGGGACAGGGGGGTGGCTACACCTTC,CASTRGQGGGYTF
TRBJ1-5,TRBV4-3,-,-,TGCGCCAGCAGCCTGGGCAGGTCTGGCAATCAGCCCCAGCATTTT,CASSLGRSGNQPQHF
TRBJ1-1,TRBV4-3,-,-,TGCGCCAGCAGCCAAGATCTCAAGGGGCGGACTGAAGCTTTCTTT,CASSQDLKGRTEAFF
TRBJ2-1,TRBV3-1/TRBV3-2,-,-,TGTGCCAGCAGCCAAGAACAGGAAATCAATGAGCAGTTCTTC,CASSQEQEINEQFF
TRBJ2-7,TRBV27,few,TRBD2,TGTGCCAGCTCCCTAGCGGTCGCCTACGAGCAGTACTTC,CASSLAVAYEQYF
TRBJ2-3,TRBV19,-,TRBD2,TGTGCCAGTAGTATCAGAGCGGGAGATCAGGGTACGCAGTATTTT,CASSIRAGDQGTQYF
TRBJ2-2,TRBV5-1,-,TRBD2,TGCGCCAGCAGCGTTGCTAGCGGGGGAAACACCGGGGAGCTGTTTTTT,CASSVASGGNTGELFF
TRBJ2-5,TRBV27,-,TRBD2,TGTGCCAGCAGTTTCAGCGGGGGTAAGACCCAGTACTTC,CASSFSGGKTQYF
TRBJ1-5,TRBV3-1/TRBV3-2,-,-,TGTGCCAGCAGCCAAGTGACCAGGAGCAATCAGCCCCAGCATTTT,CASSQVTRSNQPQHF
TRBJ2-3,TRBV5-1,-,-,TGCGCCAGCAGCTTGGAATCCCCAGGCACAGATACGCAGTATTTT,CASSLESPGTDTQYF
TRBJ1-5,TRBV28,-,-,TGTGCCAGCAGTTCCCCTCTTAGCGGCAATCAGCCCCAGCATTTT,CASSSPLSGNQPQHF
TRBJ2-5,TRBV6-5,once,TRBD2,TGTGCCACCCAATCTAGCGGGAGGGCCAGAGAGACCCAGTACTTC,CATQSSGRARETQYF
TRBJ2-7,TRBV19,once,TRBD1,TGTGCCAGTAGTCCAGGGGGCCTCTACGAGCAGTACTTC,CASSPGGLYEQYF
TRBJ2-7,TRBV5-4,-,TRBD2,TGTGCCAGCAGCGTGGGACTAGCAGTCTACGAGCAGTACTTC,CASSVGLAVYEQYF
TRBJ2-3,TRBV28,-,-,TGTGCCAGCAGTTTATTGTATTGGGACTCCGAACCCCATAGCACAGATACGCAGTATTTT,CASSLLYWDSEPHSTDTQYF
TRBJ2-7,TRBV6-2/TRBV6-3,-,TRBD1,TGTGCCAGCAGTTACTCTCTCGACAGGGGCGAGCAGTACTTC,CASSYSLDRGEQYF
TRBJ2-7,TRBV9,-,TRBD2,TGTGCCAGCAGCCCCTACCCGGGACTAGCGGGGGGTGAGCAGTACTTC,CASSPYPGLAGGEQYF
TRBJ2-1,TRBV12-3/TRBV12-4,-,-,TGTGCCAGCAGCCCCCTCTACAATGAGCAGTTCTTC,CASSPLYNEQFF
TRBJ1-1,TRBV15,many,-,TGTGCCACCCAAACGGGGAACACTGAAGCTTTCTTT,CATQTGNTEAFF
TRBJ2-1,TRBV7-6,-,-,TGTGCCAGCAGCTTAGGTCCGGCCCGGGGAAATGAGCAGTTCTTC,CASSLGPARGNEQFF
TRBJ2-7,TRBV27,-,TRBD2,TGTGCCAGCAGTAGGCGGGAGGGCCCCGAGTACTTC,CASSRREGPEYF
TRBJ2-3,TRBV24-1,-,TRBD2,TGTGCCACCAGTGACCCGGCGGGGGGAGGCACAGATACGCAGTATTTT,CATSDPAGGGTDTQYF
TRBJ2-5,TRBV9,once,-,TGTGCCAGCAGCGAGTCACAACAAGAGACCCAGTACTTC,CASSESQQETQYF
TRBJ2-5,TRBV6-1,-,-,TGTGCCAGCAGTGAAAGTCCGGGAGTGGGAGAGACCCAGTACTTC,CASSESPGVGETQYF
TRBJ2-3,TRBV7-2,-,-,TGTGCCAGCAGCTTACGTCCGGGCAGGGGCACAGATACGCAGTATTTT,CASSLRPGRGTDTQYF
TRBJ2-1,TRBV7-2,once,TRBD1,TGTGCCAGCAGCTTAGCCGCGACAGGGGGGTCCAATGAGCAGTTCTTC,CASSLAATGGSNEQFF
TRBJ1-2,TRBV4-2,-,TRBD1,TGTGCCAGCAGCCATCCGCCGCAGGGGGCTGATGGCTACACCTTC,CASSHPPQGADGYTF